What follows are 5 T cell receptor beta chains derived from one specimen sequenced in a study of blood T cell repertoires in COVID-19. Clones were read by immunoSEQ multiplex PCR, and TCRdb kept only the in-frame ones, dropping some. The sample yields around 140,000 clones, approximately 80% seen once. What was sequenced was peripheral blood. These receptors were obtained from a human donor in a cohort sampled during active COVID-19.

The CDR3 coding sequence is TGTGCCAGCACCTCGTCCCCGGGGGTTCGCAGCTACACCTTC. It is translated as CASTSSPGVRSYTF. The chain employs TRBV28 and TRBJ1-2; D possibly corresponds to TRBD1 (5 bases). CDR1 is MDHEN and CDR2 is SYDVKM in the germline V gene. Deletions cut 7 bases from V and 9 bases from J, with 21 bases between. The CDR3 runs to 14 residues.

The chain uses TRBV27 and TRBJ2-3; TRBD2 agrees at 9 bases. CDR1 is MNHEY and CDR2 is SMNVEV in the germline V gene (reference sequence). This CDR3 is 15 amino acids long. V shed 2 bases, J shed 1 base, and the junction held 1 base outside the gene matches. CDR3 amino acids: CASSLASGGTDTQYF. The CDR3 DNA follows: TGTGCCAGCAGTTTAGCTAGCGGGGGCACAGATACGCAGTATTTT.

This clone was seen more than once but under ten times. The junction does not match germline at one end; this may be a read error. V and J are TRBV7-7 and TRBJ2-2; the match to TRBD2 covers 11 bases. The length of the CDR3 is 17 residues. The germline V gene has CDR1 SSHAT and CDR2 FNYEAQ (reference sequence). This CDR3 is CASSLVGSSGRPGELFF. CDR3 DNA: TGTGCTAGCAGCTTAGTTGGCTCTAGCGGGAGGCCCGGGGAGCTGTTTTTT.

This clone was seen once. The V call is TRBV5-1, the J call TRBJ2-3, with a tentative D call TRBD1 (6 bases). The ends were cut back, 4 bases at V and 0 bases at J, with 15 bases in the middle. The CDR3 runs 16 residues. Germline assignment: CDR1 SGHRS and CDR2 YFSETQ. The CDR3 nucleotides read TGCGCCAGCAGCGCAAACAGGGAGATTAGCACAGATACGCAGTATTTT. It translates to CASSANREISTDTQYF.

The J gene is TRBJ2-7, the V gene TRBV5-5, with a tentative D call TRBD2 (6 bases). Germline V gene lookup returns CDR1 SGHKS and CDR2 YYEKEE (reference sequence). Trimming removed 1 base from V and 3 bases from J, with 8 bases in between. This CDR3 is 13 amino acids long. The DNA for the CDR3 is TGTGCCAGCAGCTTGCCCGGGGGCTACGAGCAGTACTTC. Translated, it gives CASSLPGGYEQYF.